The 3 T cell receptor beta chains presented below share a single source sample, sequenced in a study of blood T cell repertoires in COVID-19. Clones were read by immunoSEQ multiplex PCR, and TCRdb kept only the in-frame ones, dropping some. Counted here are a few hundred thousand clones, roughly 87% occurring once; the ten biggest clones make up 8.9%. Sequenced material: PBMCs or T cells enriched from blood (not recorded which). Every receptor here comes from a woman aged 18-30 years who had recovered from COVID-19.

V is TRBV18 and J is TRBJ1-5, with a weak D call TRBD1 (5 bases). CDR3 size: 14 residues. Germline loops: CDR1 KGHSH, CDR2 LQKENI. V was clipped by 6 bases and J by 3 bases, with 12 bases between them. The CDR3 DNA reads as TGTGCCAGCTCGATGACAGAATTCAATCAGCCCCAGCATTTT. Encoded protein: CASSMTEFNQPQHF.

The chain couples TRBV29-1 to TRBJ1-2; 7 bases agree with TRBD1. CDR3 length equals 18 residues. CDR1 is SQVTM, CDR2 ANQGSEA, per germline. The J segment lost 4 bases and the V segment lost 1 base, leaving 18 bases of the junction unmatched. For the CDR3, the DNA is TGCAGCGTTGAAGGCTGGACAGGAGACATCCCCGCTCTCTATGGCTACACCTTC. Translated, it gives CSVEGWTGDIPALYGYTF.

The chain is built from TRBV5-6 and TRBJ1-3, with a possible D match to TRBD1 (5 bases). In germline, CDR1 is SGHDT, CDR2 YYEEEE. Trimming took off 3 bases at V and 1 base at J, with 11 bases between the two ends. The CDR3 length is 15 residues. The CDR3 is CASSSQDTSGNTIYF. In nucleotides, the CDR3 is TGTGCCAGCAGCTCCCAGGACACTTCTGGAAACACCATATATTTT.